A selection of T cell receptor beta chains follows, all from one sample in a study of beta chain features in type 1 diabetes. The method was immunoSEQ multiplex PCR; TCRdb's version includes in-frame clones alone and lacks a portion of them. This sample yields fewer than 25,000 clones, of which about 70% are seen a single time; roughly 2.2% belongs to the top ten. Material for sequencing was Tregs from blood. The receptors stem from a woman in her forties in good health. The CDR3 runs from the conserved cysteine through the conserved F or W. The D gene is left open where the match is weak. Size tells how often a clone was seen (once, few, many) or the class of an expanded clone, and some rows leave it out.

j_call: TRBJ2-1
cdr3_length: 12
d_call: -
v_call: TRBV28
clone_size: few
cdr3_nt: TGTGCCAGCAGTTTGATCCACACTGAGCAGTTCTTC
cdr3_aa: CASSLIHTEQFF

j_call: TRBJ1-1
cdr3_length: 13
d_call: -
v_call: TRBV19
clone_size: -
cdr3_nt: TGTGCCAGTAGTCCCTCGACGGCCCAGGGAGCTTTCTTT
cdr3_aa: CASSPSTAQGAFF

j_call: TRBJ2-7
cdr3_length: 16
d_call: TRBD2
v_call: TRBV18
clone_size: few
cdr3_nt: TGTGCCAGCTCACCACAAAAAAGTGCGGGAGCCTACGAGCAGTACTTC
cdr3_aa: CASSPQKSAGAYEQYF

j_call: TRBJ1-5
cdr3_length: 12
d_call: TRBD1
v_call: TRBV29-1
clone_size: -
cdr3_nt: TGCAGCGTTGGACAGGGGGCCCAGCCCCAGCATTTT
cdr3_aa: CSVGQGAQPQHF

j_call: TRBJ1-1
cdr3_length: 16
d_call: TRBD1
v_call: TRBV5-1
clone_size: -
cdr3_nt: TGCGCCAGCAGCTTGGCGCTGGGGACAGTGAACACTGAAGCTTTCTTT
cdr3_aa: CASSLALGTVNTEAFF

j_call: TRBJ2-5
cdr3_length: 15
d_call: TRBD2
v_call: TRBV5-4
clone_size: -
cdr3_nt: TGTGCCAGCAGCAAGGGACTAGCGGGGCGCGAGACCCAGTACTTC
cdr3_aa: CASSKGLAGRETQYF

j_call: TRBJ2-5
cdr3_length: 16
d_call: TRBD2
v_call: TRBV5-1
clone_size: -
cdr3_nt: TGCGCCAGCAGCTTGGTTCCAGCGGGGGGCGGAGAGACCCAGTACTTC
cdr3_aa: CASSLVPAGGGETQYF

j_call: TRBJ2-5
cdr3_length: 18
d_call: TRBD1
v_call: TRBV4-1
clone_size: -
cdr3_nt: TGCGCCAGCAGCCGATTACCGGGACAGGGGGCGCAGGGGGAGACCCAGTACTTC
cdr3_aa: CASSRLPGQGAQGETQYF

j_call: TRBJ1-2
cdr3_length: 16
d_call: TRBD1
v_call: TRBV18
clone_size: once
cdr3_nt: TGTGCCAGCTCACCCAGTTCGGACAGGAATTACTATGGCTACACCTTC
cdr3_aa: CASSPSSDRNYYGYTF

j_call: TRBJ2-5
cdr3_length: 14
d_call: -
v_call: TRBV18
clone_size: -
cdr3_nt: TGTGCCAGCTCACCAGCACTAGTGAGAGAGACCCAGTACTTC
cdr3_aa: CASSPALVRETQYF

j_call: TRBJ1-2
cdr3_length: 14
d_call: -
v_call: TRBV6-6
clone_size: -
cdr3_nt: TGTGCCAGCAGTTCGATCGCCCCAGGGGTCGGCTACACCTTC
cdr3_aa: CASSSIAPGVGYTF

j_call: TRBJ1-4
cdr3_length: 14
d_call: -
v_call: TRBV7-9
clone_size: -
cdr3_nt: TGTGCCAGCAGCTTAGGGGCGCCTAATGAAAAACTGTTTTTT
cdr3_aa: CASSLGAPNEKLFF

j_call: TRBJ2-3
cdr3_length: 15
d_call: -
v_call: TRBV6-5
clone_size: -
cdr3_nt: TGTGCCAGCAGTTCCTTGACGACAGGACGAGATACGCAGTATTTT
cdr3_aa: CASSSLTTGRDTQYF

j_call: TRBJ1-1
cdr3_length: 14
d_call: -
v_call: TRBV2
clone_size: -
cdr3_nt: TGTGCCAGCAGTGATAAACTAACTAACACTGAAGCTTTCTTT
cdr3_aa: CASSDKLTNTEAFF

j_call: TRBJ1-1
cdr3_length: 15
d_call: TRBD1
v_call: TRBV7-2
clone_size: -
cdr3_nt: TGTGCCAGCAGAGGACAGGGGGGGATTTGGACTGAAGCTTTCTTT
cdr3_aa: CASRGQGGIWTEAFF

j_call: TRBJ2-5
cdr3_length: 11
d_call: TRBD1
v_call: TRBV2
clone_size: -
cdr3_nt: TGTGCCAGCAGCCTCCGGGACAGGGCTGACTTC
cdr3_aa: CASSLRDRADF

j_call: TRBJ2-7
cdr3_length: 13
d_call: -
v_call: TRBV18
clone_size: few
cdr3_nt: TGTGCCAGCTCACGGGGGGAAACGTACGAGCAGTACTTC
cdr3_aa: CASSRGETYEQYF

j_call: TRBJ1-1
cdr3_length: 16
d_call: -
v_call: TRBV4-1
clone_size: -
cdr3_nt: TGCGCCAGCAGCCAGGAGCCGATCCGGGTGAACACTGAAGCTTTCTTT
cdr3_aa: CASSQEPIRVNTEAFF

j_call: TRBJ1-2
cdr3_length: 14
d_call: TRBD1
v_call: TRBV6-6
clone_size: -
cdr3_nt: TGTGCCAGCAGTCCTCCGGGACAGAACTATGGCTACACCTTC
cdr3_aa: CASSPPGQNYGYTF

j_call: TRBJ2-7
cdr3_length: 13
d_call: TRBD2
v_call: TRBV18
clone_size: -
cdr3_nt: TGTGCCAGCTCACCTAGGGAGGGGAGCGAGCAGTACTTC
cdr3_aa: CASSPREGSEQYF

j_call: TRBJ1-1
cdr3_length: 15
d_call: -
v_call: TRBV7-2
clone_size: -
cdr3_nt: TGTGCCAGCACCCCGCAGGGGCTCAGTGGCGCTGAAGCTTTCTTT
cdr3_aa: CASTPQGLSGAEAFF

j_call: TRBJ1-3
cdr3_length: 13
d_call: -
v_call: TRBV5-1
clone_size: -
cdr3_nt: TGCGCCAGCACTGCAGGGGCCATGGACACCATATATTTT
cdr3_aa: CASTAGAMDTIYF

j_call: TRBJ2-2
cdr3_length: 16
d_call: TRBD1
v_call: TRBV5-1
clone_size: -
cdr3_nt: TGCGCCAGCAGCTTGTCTCAGGGGGCGAACACCGGGGAGCTGTTTTTT
cdr3_aa: CASSLSQGANTGELFF

j_call: TRBJ2-3
cdr3_length: 14
d_call: -
v_call: TRBV7-2
clone_size: -
cdr3_nt: TGTGCCAGCAGCTTAGTCCCAGGGGCAGATACGCAGTATTTT
cdr3_aa: CASSLVPGADTQYF

j_call: TRBJ2-7
cdr3_length: 12
d_call: TRBD1
v_call: TRBV6-5
clone_size: -
cdr3_nt: TGTGCCAGCAGTTACTGGACAGGGGAACAGTACTTC
cdr3_aa: CASSYWTGEQYF

j_call: TRBJ1-2
cdr3_length: 14
d_call: -
v_call: TRBV19
clone_size: once
cdr3_nt: TGTGCCAGTAGTCGTGAAACAGAGAACTATGGCTACACCTTC
cdr3_aa: CASSRETENYGYTF

j_call: TRBJ1-1
cdr3_length: 15
d_call: -
v_call: TRBV18
clone_size: few
cdr3_nt: TGTGCCAGCTCACCACCGGGAGTTGGGATAGTTGAAGCTTTCTTT
cdr3_aa: CASSPPGVGIVEAFF

j_call: TRBJ2-3
cdr3_length: 15
d_call: TRBD1
v_call: TRBV7-2
clone_size: medium-sized
cdr3_nt: TGTGCCAGCAGCTTCCGCGACAGGGGCACAGATACGCAGTATTTT
cdr3_aa: CASSFRDRGTDTQYF

j_call: TRBJ1-2
cdr3_length: 14
d_call: -
v_call: TRBV18
clone_size: few
cdr3_nt: TGTGCCAGCTCACCACCTTCAGCGTCGTATGGCTACACCTTC
cdr3_aa: CASSPPSASYGYTF

j_call: TRBJ2-1
cdr3_length: 14
d_call: TRBD2
v_call: TRBV7-2
clone_size: -
cdr3_nt: TGTGCCAGCAGCGCTCGGATCGGGAGGAATGAGCAGTTCTTC
cdr3_aa: CASSARIGRNEQFF

j_call: TRBJ1-1
cdr3_length: 16
d_call: -
v_call: TRBV11-2
clone_size: -
cdr3_nt: TGTGCCAGCAGCTTAATTTCTGCCGGAGAGAACACTGAAGCTCTCTTT
cdr3_aa: CASSLISAGENTEALF

j_call: TRBJ2-7
cdr3_length: 15
d_call: TRBD1
v_call: TRBV27
clone_size: -
cdr3_nt: TGTGCCAGCAGTACGGGACAGGGAATCTCCTACGAGCAGTACTTC
cdr3_aa: CASSTGQGISYEQYF

j_call: TRBJ2-5
cdr3_length: 13
d_call: -
v_call: TRBV18
clone_size: -
cdr3_nt: TGTGCCAGCTCACCACCGAGAACGGAGACCCAGTACTTC
cdr3_aa: CASSPPRTETQYF

j_call: TRBJ2-7
cdr3_length: 14
d_call: TRBD1
v_call: TRBV11-2
clone_size: -
cdr3_nt: TGTGCCAGCAGCCCGGACAGGGACTCCTACGAGCAGTACTTC
cdr3_aa: CASSPDRDSYEQYF

j_call: TRBJ2-2
cdr3_length: 15
d_call: -
v_call: TRBV11-2
clone_size: few
cdr3_nt: TGTGCCAGCAGCTTACAGGGGAGGGACACCGGGGAGCTGTTTTTT
cdr3_aa: CASSLQGRDTGELFF

j_call: TRBJ2-2
cdr3_length: 16
d_call: TRBD1
v_call: TRBV5-5
clone_size: -
cdr3_nt: TGTGCCAGCAGCTTGGCCTCTGGGACAGGAAACGGGGAGCTGTTTTTT
cdr3_aa: CASSLASGTGNGELFF

j_call: TRBJ2-1
cdr3_length: 14
d_call: -
v_call: TRBV11-2
clone_size: -
cdr3_nt: TGTGCCAGCAGCTTATTTTCCAGCGACAATGAGCAGTTCTTC
cdr3_aa: CASSLFSSDNEQFF

j_call: TRBJ2-7
cdr3_length: 15
d_call: TRBD2
v_call: TRBV13
clone_size: -
cdr3_nt: TGTGCCAGCAGCTCTCCCGGGACTACTATTGGCGAGCAGTACTTC
cdr3_aa: CASSSPGTTIGEQYF

j_call: TRBJ1-5
cdr3_length: 15
d_call: TRBD1
v_call: TRBV11-2
clone_size: -
cdr3_nt: TGTGCCAGCAGCTTACAGGGGGCAAGCAATCAGCCCCAGCATTTT
cdr3_aa: CASSLQGASNQPQHF

j_call: TRBJ1-5
cdr3_length: 15
d_call: -
v_call: TRBV11-2
clone_size: -
cdr3_nt: TGTGCCAGCAGCCCCCTACCCCCAGGACAGCAGCCCCAGCATTTT
cdr3_aa: CASSPLPPGQQPQHF

j_call: TRBJ2-2
cdr3_length: 14
d_call: -
v_call: TRBV7-6
clone_size: -
cdr3_nt: TGTGCCAGCAGCTCCGTCAGGGGGGATGCGGAGCTGTTTTTT
cdr3_aa: CASSSVRGDAELFF

j_call: TRBJ1-4
cdr3_length: 13
d_call: TRBD1
v_call: TRBV10-3
clone_size: -
cdr3_nt: TGTGCCATCAGGGGACAGCCGGATGAAAAACTGTTTTTT
cdr3_aa: CAIRGQPDEKLFF

j_call: TRBJ1-1
cdr3_length: 13
d_call: -
v_call: TRBV28
clone_size: -
cdr3_nt: TGTGCCAGCAGTGCCACAGCGAACACTGAAGCTTTCTTT
cdr3_aa: CASSATANTEAFF

j_call: TRBJ2-3
cdr3_length: 17
d_call: TRBD2
v_call: TRBV5-6
clone_size: -
cdr3_nt: TGTGCCAGCAGCTTGGGTTGGGGACTAACTAGCACAGATACGCAGTATTTT
cdr3_aa: CASSLGWGLTSTDTQYF

j_call: TRBJ2-7
cdr3_length: 13
d_call: -
v_call: TRBV7-9
clone_size: -
cdr3_nt: TGTGCCAGCAGCCTAAACAGTGCTCAAGAGCAGTACTTC
cdr3_aa: CASSLNSAQEQYF

j_call: TRBJ2-7
cdr3_length: 8
d_call: -
v_call: TRBV29-1
clone_size: -
cdr3_nt: TGCAGCGCCAGTGCGCAGTACTTC
cdr3_aa: CSASAQYF

j_call: TRBJ1-4
cdr3_length: 14
d_call: -
v_call: TRBV5-1
clone_size: -
cdr3_nt: TGCGCCAGCAGCTTGGCCCTTCAGGGTGAAAAACTGTTTTTT
cdr3_aa: CASSLALQGEKLFF

j_call: TRBJ1-1
cdr3_length: 13
d_call: -
v_call: TRBV19
clone_size: -
cdr3_nt: TGTGCCAGTAGTATAGCCAGAGGTACTGAAGCTTTCTTT
cdr3_aa: CASSIARGTEAFF

j_call: TRBJ1-2
cdr3_length: 14
d_call: -
v_call: TRBV7-2
clone_size: few
cdr3_nt: TGTGCCAGCAGCTTGGGCAGGGGTAACTATGGCTACACCTTC
cdr3_aa: CASSLGRGNYGYTF

j_call: TRBJ2-1
cdr3_length: 14
d_call: TRBD2
v_call: TRBV7-6
clone_size: few
cdr3_nt: TGTGCCAGCAGCCGTGATAGCGGGGGAAGGGAGCAGTTCTTC
cdr3_aa: CASSRDSGGREQFF

j_call: TRBJ2-1
cdr3_length: 12
d_call: TRBD1
v_call: TRBV4-2
clone_size: -
cdr3_nt: TGTGCCAGCAGCGGACAGGGAAATGAGCAGTTCTTC
cdr3_aa: CASSGQGNEQFF

j_call: TRBJ1-2
cdr3_length: 14
d_call: -
v_call: TRBV19
clone_size: -
cdr3_nt: TGTGCCAGTAGTACCGCTACAGGGTTCTATGGCTACACCTTC
cdr3_aa: CASSTATGFYGYTF

j_call: TRBJ2-2
cdr3_length: 15
d_call: -
v_call: TRBV7-9
clone_size: -
cdr3_nt: TGTGCCAGCAGCCGCCGGGACTGGAACACCGGGGAGCTGTTTTTT
cdr3_aa: CASSRRDWNTGELFF

j_call: TRBJ1-2
cdr3_length: 14
d_call: TRBD1
v_call: TRBV5-1
clone_size: -
cdr3_nt: TGCGCCAGCAGCCCGGGACAGGGTAGTATCGGCTACACCTTC
cdr3_aa: CASSPGQGSIGYTF

j_call: TRBJ2-7
cdr3_length: 12
d_call: TRBD1
v_call: TRBV7-2
clone_size: few
cdr3_nt: TGTGCCAGCAGCTTTATTCCGGACAGGTTACTCTTC
cdr3_aa: CASSFIPDRLLF

j_call: TRBJ1-1
cdr3_length: 15
d_call: -
v_call: TRBV6-6
clone_size: -
cdr3_nt: TGTGCCAGCAGGGACAGTGAAGCCTTGAACACTGAAGCTTTCTTT
cdr3_aa: CASRDSEALNTEAFF

j_call: TRBJ1-1
cdr3_length: 13
d_call: -
v_call: TRBV11-2
clone_size: few
cdr3_nt: TGTGCCAGCAGCTTAGATAGGGGGTCGGTAGCTTTCTTT
cdr3_aa: CASSLDRGSVAFF

j_call: TRBJ2-7
cdr3_length: 17
d_call: TRBD2
v_call: TRBV19
clone_size: -
cdr3_nt: TGTGCCAGTAGTACGGACCTAAGCGGGGTCCGAGGGCGCGAGCAGTACTTC
cdr3_aa: CASSTDLSGVRGREQYF

j_call: TRBJ2-3
cdr3_length: 19
d_call: TRBD2
v_call: TRBV4-2
clone_size: few
cdr3_nt: TGTGCCAGCAGCCAAGCCCTGACTAGCGGGGGGGCTCCACCAGATACGCAGTATTTT
cdr3_aa: CASSQALTSGGAPPDTQYF

j_call: TRBJ1-2
cdr3_length: 14
d_call: TRBD1
v_call: TRBV7-9
clone_size: -
cdr3_nt: TGTGCCAGCAGTTACGTGACAGGGAACTATGGCTACACCTTC
cdr3_aa: CASSYVTGNYGYTF